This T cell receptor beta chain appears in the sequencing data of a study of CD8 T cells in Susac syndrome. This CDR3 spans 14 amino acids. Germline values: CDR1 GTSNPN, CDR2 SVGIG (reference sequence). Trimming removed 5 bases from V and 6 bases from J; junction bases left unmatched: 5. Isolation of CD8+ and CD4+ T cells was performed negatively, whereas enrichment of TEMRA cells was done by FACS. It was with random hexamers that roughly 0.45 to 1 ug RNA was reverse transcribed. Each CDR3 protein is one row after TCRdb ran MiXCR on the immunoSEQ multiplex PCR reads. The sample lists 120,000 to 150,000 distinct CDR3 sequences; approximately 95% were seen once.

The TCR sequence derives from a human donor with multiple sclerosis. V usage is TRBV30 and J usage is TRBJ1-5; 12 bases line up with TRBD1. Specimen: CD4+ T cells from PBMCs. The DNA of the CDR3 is TGTGCCTGGGGGACAGGGGGCGGGGGTCAGCCCCAGCATTTT. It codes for CAWGTGGGGQPQHF.